This TCR beta chain stems from a study of T cell repertoires in cytomegalovirus infection. At the level of the study: Indications of both CMV infection and matching HLA type were provided by public TCR beta signatures.

V lost 6 bases and J 0 bases, leaving 12 bases between the germline ends. Germline V lookup: CDR1 MNHEY, CDR2 SVGEGT. This CDR3 is 15 amino acids long. Overall study findings and caveats: HLA-C-restricted CMV-specific TCR beta clonotypes were dominant in the ex vivo response. Carriers of CMV and the relevant HLA type were discriminated by public TCR beta frequency.

This clonotype came up a few times. Its antigen is not identified. TCRdb re-derived calls from the reads in MiXCR, one entry per CDR3 protein. The sample has about 400,000 distinct CDR3 sequences, about a sixth seen once. This TCR was recovered from a human donor in good health (CMV status not recorded). Some clones in this sample may be carry-over from other donors' samples. The chain carries TRBV6-2 or TRBV6-3 and TRBJ2-1; D might be TRBD1 or TRBD2, each matching 5 bases. The sequenced sample consisted of PBMCs. In DNA, the CDR3 is TGTGCCAGCAGCCCCAGGGAGTTCTCCTACAATGAGCAGTTCTTC. This sequence encodes CASSPREFSYNEQFF.